The clone carrying this TCR beta chain was counted ten times or more. Its antigen remains unknown. TCRdb reanalysed the 5' RACE reads using MiXCR and keeps one entry per CDR3 protein. The sample yields about 39,000 distinct CDR3 sequences, about a tenth seen once. The J segment lost 5 bases and the V segment lost 3 bases, leaving 5 bases of the junction unmatched. The CDR3 is made up of 14 amino acids. Germline loops: CDR1 DFQATT, CDR2 SNEGSKA (reference sequence). The sample comes from a study of CD8 T cells in ankylosing spondylitis. Whole-study results and caveats: It was reported that disease-linked clones were significantly enriched in matched ankylosing spondylitis synovial fluid.

The V and J genes are TRBV20-1 and TRBJ2-2; 8 nucleotides align to TRBD1. The TCR comes from a male donor with ankylosing spondylitis or in good health (not recorded which). Material: blood, either unsorted or a sorted T cell fraction (not recorded which). In nucleotides, the CDR3 is TGCAGTGCTAGTGACAGGGGAAGAACCGGGGAGCTGTTTTTT. Protein sequence: CSASDRGRTGELFF.